The 21 T cell receptor beta chains listed next were all sequenced from one sample in a study of untreated major depressive disorder. Overall study results and limits: CD4+ T cells from depressed patients used TRBV05-01 (Vbeta 5.1) more often than controls.

TCRdb's copy holds only in-frame clones and misses some; the assay was immunoSEQ multiplex PCR. The profile shows roughly 13,000 clones, around nine tenths of them singletons. The antigens for these receptors are not known. The sequencing sample was made of CD4+ T cells from PBMCs. Every receptor here comes from a woman aged 25 to 39 with major depressive disorder.

This chain joins TRBV11-2 and TRBJ2-6; D is undetermined. The germline V gene has CDR1 SGHAT and CDR2 FQNNGV. The CDR3 spans 15 residues. The V and J ends lost 8 bases and 0 bases respectively, with 11 bases between them. The CDR3 region is CASSWVSSGANVLTF. The CDR3 DNA is TGTGCCAGCTCCTGGGTTAGCTCTGGGGCCAACGTCCTGACTTTC.

The chain's CDR3 is CASSVDAGIVQPQHF. In DNA, the CDR3 is TGTGCCAGCAGCGTAGATGCAGGGATAGTTCAGCCCCAGCATTTT. The chain employs TRBV9 and TRBJ1-5; D might be TRBD1 (5 bases). The germline gives CDR1 SGDLS, CDR2 YYNGEE. V was cut by 0 bases and J by 6 bases, with 13 bases left in between. This CDR3 comprises 15 residues. The full variable domain, completed using reference TRBV9 and TRBJ1-5, is DSGVTQTPKHLITATGQRVTLRCSPRSGDLSVYWYQQSLDQGLQFLIQYYNGEERAKGNILERFSAQQFPDLHSELNLSSLELGDSALYFCASSVDAGIVQPQHFGDGTRLSIL.

This rearrangement joins TRBV14 to TRBJ1-2; 7 nucleotides align to TRBD1. The CDR3 consists of 15 residues. Germline CDR1 SGHDN, CDR2 FVKESK. Trimming at V came to 4 bases and at J to 8 bases, leaving 13 bases not matched to a gene. This CDR3 reads CASSRFRGSSLGYTF. The DNA for the CDR3 is TGTGCCAGCAGCCGGTTCAGGGGGTCCAGTTTAGGCTACACCTTC. Full variable domain (missing parts from reference TRBV14 and TRBJ1-2): EAGVTQFPSHSVIEKGQTVTLRCDPISGHDNLYWYRRVMGKEIKFLLHFVKESKQDESGMPNNRFLAERTGGTYSTLKVQPAELEDSGVYFCASSRFRGSSLGYTFGSGTRLTVV.

This clone was recorded once. This chain uses TRBV18 with TRBJ1-2; TRBD1 aligns across 9 bases. The V segment lost 2 bases and the J segment 7 bases; nucleotides outside the gene matches: 5. The CDR3 spans 14 residues. Germline assignment: CDR1 KGHSH and CDR2 LQKENI. The CDR3 is CASSPERQGGGYTF. The CDR3 coding sequence is TGTGCCAGCTCACCAGAACGACAGGGGGGTGGCTACACCTTC. The full variable domain, rest sourced from reference TRBV18 and TRBJ1-2, is NAGVMQNPRHLVRRRGQEARLRCSPMKGHSHVYWYRQLPEEGLKFMVYLQKENIIDESGMPKERFSAEFPKEGPSILRIQQVVRGDSAAYFCASSPERQGGGYTFGSGTRLTVV.

The J gene is TRBJ1-1, the V gene TRBV5-4, with 8 positions matching TRBD1. Looked up from germline, CDR1 is SGHNT and CDR2 is YYREEE (reference sequence). The CDR3 has 14 residues. V was clipped by 3 bases and J by 1 base; unmatched bases: 2. Here the CDR3 DNA reads TGTGCCAGCAGCTACGGACAGGGGAACACTGAAGCTTTCTTT. It encodes CASSYGQGNTEAFF.

This rearrangement joins TRBV15 to TRBJ1-2; D gene uncertain. V dropped 0 bases and J dropped 2 bases, with 4 bases sitting between them. Germline values: CDR1 LNHNV, CDR2 YYDKDF (reference sequence). This CDR3 has 13 amino acids. This chain's CDR3 is CATSRDINYGYTF. Written as DNA, the CDR3 is TGTGCCACCAGCAGAGATATAAACTATGGCTACACCTTC.

V and J are TRBV9 and TRBJ2-2; D call uncertain. This CDR3 spans 13 amino acids. The V end was cut by 0 bases, the J end by 3 bases, with 3 bases between. The germline V gene encodes CDR1 SGDLS and CDR2 YYNGEE. CDR3 DNA sequence: TGTGCCAGCAGCGTAGAATACACCGGGGAGCTGTTTTTT. Amino acid sequence: CASSVEYTGELFF.

The chain links TRBV9 to TRBJ2-2, with 8 bases identical to TRBD1. The CDR3 covers 18 residues. V lost 0 bases and J lost 6; bases outside the gene matches: 13. CDR1 is SGDLS, CDR2 YYNGEE, per germline. The CDR3 nucleotides read TGTGCCAGCAGCGTAGGAGGTTGGGCAGGGGGCGCGGCCGGGGAGCTGTTTTTT. As protein: CASSVGGWAGGAAGELFF.

The rearrangement joins TRBV5-6 to TRBJ2-7; D is ambiguous. The germline CDR1 and CDR2 sequences are SGHDT and YYEEEE. The V end was cut by 3 bases, the J end by 0 bases, with 16 bases between. The CDR3 runs to 16 residues. The chain's CDR3 is CASSSTTEWTSYEQYF. The CDR3 nucleotides read TGTGCCAGCAGCTCGACGACGGAGTGGACCTCCTACGAGCAGTACTTC. The whole variable domain, filled in from reference TRBV5-6 and TRBJ2-7, reads DAGVTQSPTHLIKTRGQQVTLRCSPKSGHDTVSWYQQALGQGPQFIFQYYEEEERQRGNFPDRFSGHQFPNYSSELNVNALLLGDSALYLCASSSTTEWTSYEQYFGPGTRLTVT.

The V and J genes are TRBV5-6 and TRBJ1-3, with D unclear. With 5 bases removed from V and 2 bases from J, the gap between germline ends came to 11 bases. The germline gives CDR1 SGHDT, CDR2 YYEEEE. The CDR3 has 14 amino acids. The chain's CDR3 is CASRLGGAGNTIYF. The CDR3 DNA reads TGTGCCAGCAGGCTGGGTGGGGCTGGAAACACCATATATTTT.

V usage is TRBV29-1 and J usage is TRBJ2-3, with D perhaps given as TRBD1 or TRBD2 (6 bases each). This CDR3 has 12 amino acids. Germline values: CDR1 SQVTM, CDR2 ANQGSEA. Trimming stripped 7 bases from V and 1 base from J, with 9 bases between. The CDR3 region is CSAGGGTDTQYF. CDR3 coding DNA: TGCAGCGCCGGGGGCGGCACAGATACGCAGTATTTT.

The chain combines TRBV6-5 with TRBJ2-1; the D is unclear. The V and J ends lost 5 bases and 5 bases respectively, with 4 bases between them. Germline values: CDR1 MNHEY, CDR2 SVGAGI. The CDR3 has 11 amino acids. The CDR3 protein is CASSLNNEQFF. The CDR3 coding sequence is TGTGCCAGCAGTCTCAACAATGAGCAGTTCTTC.

Only a few counts were recorded for this clone. This chain links TRBV25-1 with TRBJ1-2; 7 positions match TRBD1. The ends lost 6 bases at V and 7 bases at J; junction bases unmatched: 11. From germline, CDR1 is MGHDK and CDR2 SYGVNS. The CDR3 extends over 14 amino acids. As DNA, the CDR3 is TGTGCCAGCAGGAGGGGGCGGCCCGGCCCTGGCTACACCTTC. Translated, it gives CASRRGRPGPGYTF.

The rearrangement joins TRBV2 to TRBJ2-4; 9 bases agree with TRBD2. The V gene's germline CDR1 is SNHLY and CDR2 FYNNEI. This CDR3 is 16 amino acids long. V shed 6 bases, J shed 1 base, and the junction held 7 bases outside the gene matches. The CDR3 region is CASRVGLALAKNIQYF. The CDR3 nucleotides read TGTGCCAGCAGGGTGGGACTAGCTCTTGCCAAAAACATTCAGTACTTC.

The chain recombines TRBV15 with TRBJ2-7; D not certain. Germline V gene lookup returns CDR1 LNHNV and CDR2 YYDKDF (reference sequence). V was trimmed by 0 bases and J by 7 bases, leaving 10 bases between them. CDR3 length: 13 residues. In DNA, the CDR3 is TGTGCCACCAGCAGAGACCTACAGAGAGAGCAGTACTTC. Translation gives CATSRDLQREQYF. Filled out from reference TRBV15 and TRBJ2-7, the complete variable domain reads DAMVIQNPRYQVTQFGKPVTLSCSQTLNHNVMYWYQQKSSQAPKLLFHYYDKDFNNEADTPDNFQSRRPNTSFCFLDIRSPGLGDTAMYLCATSRDLQREQYFGPGTRLTVT.

The J gene is TRBJ2-5, the V gene TRBV10-2; no firm D call. The CDR3 covers 15 residues. With 6 bases removed from V and 3 bases from J, the gap between germline ends came to 17 bases. Germline CDR1 and CDR2: WSHSY and SAAADI. The CDR3 DNA follows: TGCGCCAGCAGAACTCTATCCGACGCTAAAGAGACCCAGTACTTC. Residues: CASRTLSDAKETQYF.

This chain links TRBV19 with TRBJ1-2; 11 bases are shared with TRBD1. V lost 8 bases and J lost 4; bases outside the gene matches: 9. Germline loops: CDR1 LNHDA, CDR2 SQIVND (reference sequence). This CDR3 is 15 amino acids long. CDR3 DNA sequence: TGTGCCAGTTCCCCGGGGGACAGGGGGTTCTATGGCTACACCTTC. It codes for CASSPGDRGFYGYTF. Full variable domain (rest looked up from reference TRBV19 and TRBJ1-2): DGGITQSPKYLFRKEGQNVTLSCEQNLNHDAMYWYRQDPGQGLRLIYYSQIVNDFQKGDIAEGYSVSREKKESFPLTVTSAQKNPTAFYLCASSPGDRGFYGYTFGSGTRLTVV.

This clone appeared a single time. The chain carries TRBV30 and TRBJ1-1, with a possible D match to TRBD1 (6 bases). The V end lost 4 bases, the J end lost 1 base, and 16 bases lay between the germline ends. Per germline, CDR1 GTSNPN and CDR2 SVGIG (reference sequence). The CDR3 has 15 residues. The CDR3 sequence is CAWTAKDRQNTEAFF. The CDR3 DNA follows: TGTGCCTGGACCGCCAAGGACAGACAGAACACTGAAGCTTTCTTT.

V is TRBV7-2 and J is TRBJ2-7; D is undetermined. The CDR3 length is 14 residues. Germline assignment: CDR1 SGHTA and CDR2 FQGNSA. With 5 bases removed from V and 2 bases from J, the gap between germline ends came to 13 bases. The CDR3 DNA reads TGTGCCAGCAGCCCGCGCCCCAAAGCCTACGAGCAGTACTTC. It yields the protein CASSPRPKAYEQYF.

This clone was counted once. This chain links TRBV5-1 with TRBJ2-3; D remains unclear. V lost 0 bases and J 2 bases, leaving 7 bases between the germline ends. The germline gives CDR1 SGHRS, CDR2 YFSETQ. This CDR3 region has 14 residues. Written as DNA, the CDR3 is TGCGCCAGCAGCTTGGACAGACCCACAGATACGCAGTATTTT. Translated: CASSLDRPTDTQYF. Complete variable domain (other parts from reference TRBV5-1 and TRBJ2-3): KAGVTQTPRYLIKTRGQQVTLSCSPISGHRSVSWYQQTPGQGLQFLFEYFSETQRNKGNFPGRFSGRQFSNSRSEMNVSTLELGDSALYLCASSLDRPTDTQYFGPGTRLTVL.

The chain recombines TRBV14 with TRBJ1-1; D unresolved. The CDR3 totals 13 residues. The germline CDR1 and CDR2 sequences are SGHDN and FVKESK. Trimming took 4 bases from V and 3 from J, leaving 9 bases between them. For the CDR3, the DNA is TGTGCCAGCAGCCCAAGGAGGGACACTGAAGCTTTCTTT. This encodes CASSPRRDTEAFF. Full variable domain (rest looked up from reference TRBV14 and TRBJ1-1): EAGVTQFPSHSVIEKGQTVTLRCDPISGHDNLYWYRRVMGKEIKFLLHFVKESKQDESGMPNNRFLAERTGGTYSTLKVQPAELEDSGVYFCASSPRRDTEAFFGQGTRLTVV.